These 15 T cell receptor beta chains share one sample of origin, sequenced in a study of identical twins. TCRdb redid the calling of the 5' RACE reads with MiXCR, one entry per CDR3 protein. The sample has roughly 200,000 distinct CDR3 sequences, about 7.5% seen once. The sample was also reused in another study, on yellow fever vaccine responses in identical twins.

The source material was memory (CD45RO+) T cells sorted from blood. The receptors were gathered from a woman under 30 in good health.

This clonotype was seen more than once but under ten times. The rearrangement uses TRBV12-3 or TRBV12-4 and TRBJ1-6; 7 nucleotides agree with TRBD1. CDR3 length equals 14 residues. V trimming: 5 bases; J trimming: 7 bases; junction bases outside the gene matches: 5. The CDR3 coding sequence is TGTGCCAGCAGTACGAGACAGGGAAATTCACCCCTCCACTTT. As protein: CASSTRQGNSPLHF.

V and J are TRBV5-1 and TRBJ1-6; D uncertain. This CDR3 region has 14 residues. CDR1 is SGHRS, CDR2 YFSETQ, per germline. V was clipped by 2 bases and J by 14 bases, with 17 bases between them. Here the CDR3 reads CASSLQDRLDSLHF. CDR3 DNA: TGCGCCAGCAGCTTACAAGACCGGCTTGATTCCCTCCACTTT.

CDR3 bases: TGTGCCAGCAGTTACCGCATACTAGACGGGAACACTGAAGCTTTCTTT. Translating it yields CASSYRILDGNTEAFF. The chain recombines TRBV6-2 or TRBV6-3 with TRBJ1-1; D call uncertain. V was cut by 2 bases and J by 1 base, with 14 bases left in between. The CDR3 consists of 16 residues. The V gene's germline CDR1 is MNHEY and CDR2 SVGEGT.

The V and J genes are TRBV6-2 or TRBV6-3 and TRBJ2-2, with TRBD2 matching 8 bases. Looked up from germline, CDR1 is MNHEY and CDR2 is SVGEGT. The junction had 7 bases not matched to a gene; V was cut back by 4 bases and J by 6 bases. The CDR3 totals 15 residues. The DNA of the CDR3 is TGTGCCAGCAGTTTGTACGGGGGGGTATCCGGGGAGCTGTTTTTT. Translation: CASSLYGGVSGELFF.

There are many counts of this clonotype. V gene TRBV24-1 combines with J gene TRBJ1-2; D perhaps matches TRBD1 (6 bases). V was trimmed by 3 bases and J by 4 bases, leaving 11 bases between them. The CDR3 runs to 14 residues. Looked up from germline, CDR1 is KGHDR and CDR2 is SFDVKD. As DNA, the CDR3 is TGTGCCACCAGTGATGTAACAGGGACCTATGGCTACACCTTC. Translating it yields CATSDVTGTYGYTF.

Ten or more counts support this clonotype. The V call is TRBV5-1, the J call TRBJ2-7; D gene uncertain. Looked up from germline, CDR1 is SGHRS and CDR2 is YFSETQ. This CDR3 comprises 15 residues. The ends were cut back, 5 bases at V and 4 bases at J, with 19 bases in the middle. The CDR3 reads CASSERFSDFYEQYF. DNA for the CDR3: TGCGCCAGCAGTGAGCGATTCAGCGATTTTTACGAGCAGTACTTC.

Only a few counts were recorded for this clonotype. The J gene is TRBJ2-1, the V gene TRBV4-3; 12 bases match TRBD2. The ends lost 1 base at V and 9 bases at J; junction bases unmatched: 10. The CDR3 length is 17 residues. Germline values: CDR1 LGHNA, CDR2 YSLEER. The CDR3, as DNA: TGCGCCAGCAGCCAAGTGAGGGCTAGCGGGAGGGCCGGTGAGCAGTTCTTC. This gives the protein CASSQVRASGRAGEQFF.

This clonotype was detected a few times. The rearrangement uses TRBV10-2 and TRBJ2-1, with TRBD2 matching over 8 bases. Germline values: CDR1 WSHSY, CDR2 SAAADI. This CDR3 is 13 amino acids long. With V trimmed by 7 bases and J by 7 bases, 6 bases remained unmatched. The CDR3 DNA follows: TGCGCCAGCACCTTTGCGGGAGGTAATGAGCAGTTCTTC. This encodes CASTFAGGNEQFF.

This clonotype has just a few counts. The DNA for the CDR3 is TGCAGTGCTAGATCACTAGCGGGAGCAGATACGCAGTATTTT. Its protein is CSARSLAGADTQYF. The V call is TRBV20-1, the J call TRBJ2-3; 11 positions agree with TRBD2. This CDR3 has 14 amino acids. Germline V CDR1 and CDR2: DFQATT, SNEGSKA (reference sequence). J was trimmed by 4 bases and V by 2 bases; bases with no gene match: 2.

This clonotype was observed at least ten times. The chain uses TRBV29-1 and TRBJ2-1, with a tentative D call TRBD1 (6 bases). The CDR3 is made up of 15 amino acids. V was pared by 6 bases and J by 1 base, with 16 bases between. Per germline, CDR1 SQVTM and CDR2 ANQGSEA. The CDR3 here is CSVETGLSSYNEQFF. CDR3 nucleotide sequence: TGCAGCGTGGAAACAGGGCTCAGTTCCTACAATGAGCAGTTCTTC.

There are a few counts of this clonotype. The chain uses TRBV27 and TRBJ2-3; 13 bases are a match to TRBD2. Trimming at V came to 6 bases and at J to 1 base, leaving 7 bases not matched to a gene. CDR3 length: 17 residues. Germline loops: CDR1 MNHEY, CDR2 SMNVEV (reference sequence). The CDR3 DNA is TGTGCCAGCAGCTCCAGACTAGCGGGAGGAGGCACAGATACGCAGTATTTT. Its protein product is CASSSRLAGGGTDTQYF.

The V gene is TRBV12-3 or TRBV12-4, the J gene TRBJ1-3; no definite D call. The CDR3 runs 13 residues. The ends were cut back, 11 bases at V and 1 base at J, with 12 bases in the middle. In nucleotides, the CDR3 is TGTGCCTGCGTGCGAGGATCTGGAAACACCATATATTTT. This sequence encodes CACVRGSGNTIYF.

V is TRBV2 and J is TRBJ2-1; D may correspond to TRBD1 or TRBD2 (5 bases each). The CDR3 is made up of 13 amino acids. Per the germline V gene, CDR1 is SNHLY and CDR2 is FYNNEI. Trimming took 7 bases from V and 9 from J, leaving 16 bases between them. CDR3 loop: CASNLDSTSEQFF. The DNA for the CDR3 is TGTGCCAGCAATCTAGACAGCACTAGTGAGCAGTTCTTC.

This clonotype was observed many times. The chain couples TRBV7-2 to TRBJ1-2; the match to TRBD1 covers 8 bases. Per germline, CDR1 SGHTA and CDR2 FQGNSA. The CDR3 has 15 residues. J gave up 4 bases and V 4 bases, and 8 bases lay outside the gene matches. CDR3 residues: CASSSAGGGIYGYTF. In DNA form, the CDR3 reads TGTGCCAGCAGCTCCGCAGGGGGCGGAATCTATGGCTACACCTTC.

This clonotype turned up a few times. The conserved phenylalanine or tryptophan normally closing the CDR3 is absent here, so this likely arose from a read error. The DNA is omitted, as the CDR3 cannot be located on it reliably, and the CDR3 follows TCRdb's listing. V and J are TRBV5-8 and TRBJ2-1; the tabulated D call, TRBD2, remains unverified against the DNA. Germline CDR1 SGHTS, CDR2 YDEGEE. The CDR3 totals 12 residues, both ends included. Here the CDR3 reads CASSAEEDYRDL.